A single sample gave rise to the 8 T cell receptor beta chains below, sequenced in a study of shared clonotypes between healthy human individuals. The method was immunoSEQ multiplex PCR; TCRdb's version includes in-frame clones alone and lacks a portion of them. The sample contains fewer than 500,000 clones, nearly 80% of which appear only once. Sequencing input: PBMCs. These receptors came from a woman between 40 and 50 years old in good health. Some clones in this sample may be carry-over from other donors' samples.

This sequence joins TRBV6-6 and TRBJ1-1, with a weak D call TRBD1 (5 bases). Germline V gene data show CDR1 as MNHNY and CDR2 as SVGAGI (reference sequence). There are 15 residues in the CDR3. Trimming pared 2 bases from V and 1 base from J, leaving 11 bases between. The CDR3 DNA is TGTGCCAGCAGTTACCCGGGGGAGGGGAACACTGAAGCTTTCTTT. Protein sequence: CASSYPGEGNTEAFF.

This chain connects TRBV6-1 to TRBJ2-7; D not resolved. The germline V gene encodes CDR1 MNHNS and CDR2 SASEGT. Between the trimmed V and J ends, which lost 8 bases and 0 bases, there was a span of 8 bases. The CDR3 runs to 12 residues. The CDR3 loop is CASRPDSYEQYF. The CDR3 coding sequence is TGTGCCAGCCGGCCAGACTCCTACGAGCAGTACTTC.

Comment on this clone: Since a far larger clone is one base different, this is likely a read error. CDR3 bases: TGTACCAGCAGTCCCGGGACAGGGATAGGGCAAGAGACCCAGTACTTC. Amino acid sequence: CTSSPGTGIGQETQYF. V usage is TRBV27 and J usage is TRBJ2-5; TRBD1 aligns across 9 bases. The V gene's germline CDR1 is MNHEY and CDR2 SMNVEV (reference sequence). There are 16 residues in the CDR3.

The V gene is TRBV6-1, the J gene TRBJ2-7; weak D call: TRBD1 (6 bases). The CDR3 covers 14 residues. CDR1 is MNHNS and CDR2 is SASEGT in the germline V gene. V lost 5 bases and J lost 3, with 14 bases in between. The chain's CDR3 is CASSMDSHLYEQYF. The CDR3 DNA sequence: TGTGCCAGCAGTATGGACAGCCACCTCTACGAGCAGTACTTC.

V gene TRBV10-3 combines with J gene TRBJ2-2, with TRBD2 identical over 12 bases. The ends lost 3 bases at V and 5 bases at J; junction bases unmatched: 4. Per the germline V gene, CDR1 is ENHRY and CDR2 is SYGVKD. The CDR3 contains 16 residues. CDR3: CAISEGGTSGTGELFF. The CDR3 nucleotides read TGTGCCATCAGTGAAGGGGGGACTAGCGGGACCGGGGAGCTGTTTTTT.

The chain carries TRBV5-1 and TRBJ1-2; TRBD1 matches at 9 bases. Per the germline V gene, CDR1 is SGHRS and CDR2 is YFSETQ. J gave up 5 bases and V 6 bases, and 8 bases lay outside the gene matches. The CDR3 covers 14 residues. CDR3 DNA: TGCGCCAGCACCCCGGGACAGGGATTTTATGGCTACACCTTC. As protein: CASTPGQGFYGYTF.

This clone appeared a single time. The chain carries TRBV7-2 and TRBJ2-7; 15 nucleotides line up with TRBD2. With V trimmed by 1 base and J by 2 bases, 0 bases remained unmatched. CDR1 is SGHTA and CDR2 is FQGNSA in the germline V gene. The length of the CDR3 is 16 residues. The CDR3 nucleotides read TGTGCCAGCAGCTTAGGGACTAGCGGGAGGGCCTACGAGCAGTACTTC. Translated, it gives CASSLGTSGRAYEQYF.

V usage is TRBV7-8 and J usage is TRBJ1-5; a weak D match, TRBD1 (6 bases). Germline V gene sequence: CDR1 SGHVS, CDR2 FQNEAQ. This CDR3 has 15 amino acids. Trimming stripped 4 bases from V and 0 bases from J, with 10 bases between. The CDR3 sequence is CASSSDRYSNQPQHF. The CDR3 DNA reads as TGTGCCAGCAGCTCCGACAGGTATAGCAATCAGCCCCAGCATTTT.